A single sample gave rise to the 29 T cell receptor beta chains below, sequenced in a study of OX40 agonist ivuxolimab in advanced cancers. Here immunoSEQ multiplex PCR was the method, and the copy in TCRdb shows in-frame clones only, minus some. In the table there are fewer than 20,000 clones, around four fifths of which are singletons. The source was CD4+ or CD8+ T cells sorted from blood, collected in a trial of the OX40 agonist ivuxolimab. The receptors stem from an adult with an advanced solid tumor such as melanoma, head and neck, liver or kidney cancer.

The chain joins TRBV27 to TRBJ1-5; 9 bases agree with TRBD1. V trimming: 6 bases; J trimming: 5 bases; junction bases outside the gene matches: 5. Germline assignment: CDR1 MNHEY and CDR2 SMNVEV (reference sequence). This CDR3 spans 14 amino acids. The chain's CDR3 is CASRSTGGHQPQHF. The CDR3 nucleotides read TGTGCCAGCAGGTCTACAGGGGGCCATCAGCCCCAGCATTTT.

This clone was seen only once. The chain combines TRBV25-1 with TRBJ2-7; D gene uncertain. V was clipped by 0 bases and J by 2 bases, with 5 bases between them. Per germline, CDR1 MGHDK and CDR2 SYGVNS. This CDR3 is built from 13 residues. This chain's CDR3 is CASSEYGPYEQYF. The CDR3 DNA follows: TGTGCCAGCAGTGAATATGGGCCCTACGAGCAGTACTTC.

This clone was detected a few times. The chain combines TRBV6-1 with TRBJ1-5, with 11 bases lining up with TRBD1. CDR1 and CDR2 from the germline V gene are MNHNS and SASEGT. The V and J ends lost 6 bases and 4 bases, in that order; junction bases with no gene match: 5. The CDR3 has 15 amino acids. The CDR3 sequence: CASSGDRGRNQPQHF. The CDR3 nucleotides read TGTGCCAGCAGCGGGGACAGGGGGAGGAATCAGCCCCAGCATTTT.

J is TRBJ1-2 and V is TRBV5-5, with no clear D. This CDR3 has 14 residues. The germline V gene has CDR1 SGHKS and CDR2 YYEKEE (reference sequence). V lost 0 bases and J lost 2, with 8 bases in between. CDR3 sequence: CASSLVGGNYGYTF. The DNA of the CDR3 is TGTGCCAGCAGCTTGGTTGGAGGGAACTATGGCTACACCTTC.

This clone was found a few times. The chain carries TRBV9 and TRBJ2-1; 8 nucleotides match TRBD2. CDR3 length equals 15 residues. The junction had 10 bases not matched to a gene; V was cut back by 7 bases and J by 4 bases. Germline V gives CDR1 SGDLS, CDR2 YYNGEE. CDR3 in amino acids: CASGTTSGKYNEQFF. CDR3 in DNA: TGTGCCAGCGGGACAACTAGCGGCAAGTACAATGAGCAGTTCTTC.

The chain employs TRBV7-6 and TRBJ1-1; a possible D gene is TRBD1 (6 bases). The CDR3 length is 15 residues. Germline V CDR1 and CDR2: SGHVS, FNYEAQ. V shed 6 bases and J shed 2 bases, with 16 bases lying between them. CDR3 sequence: CASRQGPLLNTEAFF. CDR3 sequence (DNA): TGTGCCAGCAGACAGGGACCGTTATTAAACACTGAAGCTTTCTTT.

This clone was counted a single time. The chain joins TRBV29-1 to TRBJ2-7; D is ambiguous. V was shortened by 4 bases and J by 2 bases, with 12 bases between the two germline ends. CDR3 length: 13 residues. The germline CDR1 and CDR2 sequences are SQVTM and ANQGSEA. CDR3 bases: TGCAGCGTTGTAATACCTCTTACCTACGAGCAGTACTTC. Translated, it gives CSVVIPLTYEQYF.

The rearrangement uses TRBV7-9 and TRBJ2-1; D unclear. There are 14 residues in the CDR3. Germline V gives CDR1 SEHNR, CDR2 FQNEAQ (reference sequence). With 3 bases removed from V and 0 bases from J, the gap between germline ends came to 6 bases. The CDR3 region is CASSFRLSYNEQFF. The DNA for the CDR3 is TGTGCCAGCAGCTTTAGGCTCTCCTACAATGAGCAGTTCTTC. The whole variable domain, remainder taken from reference TRBV7-9 and TRBJ2-1, is DTGVSQNPRHKITKRGQNVTFRCDPISEHNRLYWYRQTLGQGPEFLTYFQNEAQLEKSRLLSDRFSAERPKGSFSTLEIQRTEQGDSAMYLCASSFRLSYNEQFFGPGTRLTVL.

The chain is built from TRBV13 and TRBJ2-7, with 8 bases fitting TRBD2. This CDR3 comprises 15 residues. The V gene end was trimmed by 5 bases and the J gene end by 2 bases; junction bases not matched to a gene: 8. The germline V gene has CDR1 PRHDT and CDR2 FYEKMQ (reference sequence). The CDR3 DNA sequence: TGTGCCAGCAGCCCCTATGGGACTAGTGCCTACGAGCAGTACTTC. This encodes CASSPYGTSAYEQYF. Looking up the rest from reference TRBV13 and TRBJ2-7 gives the full variable domain: AAGVIQSPRHLIKEKRETATLKCYPIPRHDTVYWYQQGPGQDPQFLISFYEKMQSDKGSIPDRFSAQQFSDYHSELNMSSLELGDSALYFCASSPYGTSAYEQYFGPGTRLTVT.

The chain is built from TRBV9 and TRBJ2-2; possibly TRBD1 or TRBD2 for D (6 bases each). CDR3 length: 15 amino acids. V was shortened by 0 bases and J by 2 bases, with 8 bases between the two germline ends. CDR1 and CDR2 from the germline V gene are SGDLS and YYNGEE. The CDR3 region has the DNA TGTGCCAGCAGCGTAGCGGGGGCCAACACCGGGGAGCTGTTTTTT. Amino acid sequence: CASSVAGANTGELFF.

V usage is TRBV4-3 and J usage is TRBJ1-5, with D possibly matching TRBD1 (5 bases). V gave up 4 bases and J gave up 7 bases, with 23 bases separating them. The V gene's germline CDR1 is LGHNA and CDR2 YSLEER. This CDR3 comprises 17 residues. The CDR3 reads CASSLNFGPSGGQPQHF. The CDR3 coding sequence is TGCGCCAGCAGCCTGAATTTCGGACCCTCGGGGGGACAGCCCCAGCATTTT.

This chain joins TRBV4-2 and TRBJ2-1, with D unresolved. This CDR3 has 13 residues. Germline-derived CDR1 and CDR2 are LGHNA and YNFKEQ. With 0 bases removed from V and 6 bases from J, the gap between germline ends came to 6 bases. The CDR3, as DNA: TGTGCCAGCAGCCAAGAGGGGTCCAATGAGCAGTTCTTC. This translates into CASSQEGSNEQFF.

The chain recombines TRBV4-1 with TRBJ2-2; D is perhaps TRBD1 or TRBD2 (5 bases each). Germline CDR1 and CDR2: MGHRA and YSYEKL. This CDR3 has 14 amino acids. The V end lost 4 bases, the J end lost 2 bases, and 8 bases lay between the germline ends. CDR3 protein: CASSPRDNTGELFF. DNA for the CDR3: TGCGCCAGCAGCCCCCGGGACAACACCGGGGAGCTGTTTTTT.

The chain recombines TRBV9 with TRBJ2-7; TRBD1 matches 9 bases. CDR1 SGDLS and CDR2 YYNGEE come from the germline V gene. The V segment lost 3 bases and the J segment 4 bases; nucleotides outside the gene matches: 8. CDR3 length: 15 residues. The CDR3: CASSGRDRAWYEQYF. CDR3 sequence (DNA): TGTGCCAGCAGCGGCCGGGACAGGGCTTGGTACGAGCAGTACTTC.

This rearrangement joins TRBV27 to TRBJ2-7, with D uncertain. V gave up 5 bases and J gave up 3 bases, with 11 bases separating them. This CDR3 has 13 residues. Germline V gene data show CDR1 as MNHEY and CDR2 as SMNVEV (reference sequence). The CDR3 is CASSLSLHYEQYF. In DNA form, the CDR3 reads TGTGCCAGCAGTCTTAGTCTTCACTACGAGCAGTACTTC.

The chain couples TRBV6-6 to TRBJ1-1, with a weak D call TRBD1 (5 bases). Deletions cut 1 base from V and 8 bases from J, with 8 bases between. Germline V gene lookup returns CDR1 MNHNY and CDR2 SVGAGI (reference sequence). The CDR3 sequence is 12 residues long. In DNA form, the CDR3 reads TGTGCCAGCAGTTACTGGGGGACGGAAGCTTTCTTT. Protein product: CASSYWGTEAFF.

This sequence joins TRBV19 and TRBJ1-1, with D unclear. The V gene lost 4 bases and the J gene lost 3 bases, with 18 bases spanning the gap. The CDR3 spans 16 residues. Germline V CDR1 and CDR2: LNHDA, SQIVND (reference sequence). CDR3 protein: CASSTSGGGWDTEAFF. The CDR3 nucleotides read TGTGCCAGTAGTACCAGCGGAGGTGGGTGGGACACTGAAGCTTTCTTT.

The count of this clone is one. The chain employs TRBV7-9 and TRBJ2-3; 10 bases map to TRBD1. The CDR3 length is 18 residues. After removal of 4 bases from V and 0 bases from J, the junction contained 10 bases not matched to a gene. Germline-derived CDR1 and CDR2 are SEHNR and FQNEAQ (reference sequence). The CDR3 reads CASSYPGAGQGSTDTQYF. The CDR3 bases are TGTGCCAGCAGCTACCCCGGGGCGGGACAGGGGAGCACAGATACGCAGTATTTT.

V and J are TRBV10-2 and TRBJ1-2; TRBD1 is a possible D gene (6 bases). Germline CDR1 and CDR2: WSHSY and SAAADI. V lost 3 bases, J lost 2 bases, and 7 bases lay in between. CDR3 length: 13 amino acids. CDR3 region: CASSDQGNYGYTF. The CDR3, as DNA: TGCGCCAGCAGTGACCAGGGGAACTATGGCTACACCTTC.

The chain combines TRBV7-2 with TRBJ2-2; tentative D call: TRBD1 (5 bases). This CDR3 contains 16 residues. With 1 base removed from V and 5 bases from J, the gap between germline ends came to 14 bases. Germline values: CDR1 SGHTA, CDR2 FQGNSA. The CDR3 loop reads CASSLGMGLFTGELFF. CDR3 sequence (DNA): TGTGCCAGCAGCTTAGGGATGGGGCTATTTACCGGGGAGCTGTTTTTT.

The chain combines TRBV19 with TRBJ1-1, with no clear D. Germline loops: CDR1 LNHDA, CDR2 SQIVND (reference sequence). This CDR3 contains 10 residues. V was cut by 7 bases and J by 11 bases, with 11 bases left in between. Here the CDR3 reads CASTARSAFF. The CDR3 region has the DNA TGTGCCAGTACCGCCCGGTCGGCTTTCTTT.

The V call is TRBV5-6, the J call TRBJ2-4; TRBD1 aligns across 8 bases. V was clipped by 4 bases and J by 2 bases; unmatched bases: 5. CDR1 and CDR2 (germline): SGHDT, YYEEEE. The CDR3 spans 15 residues. The CDR3 spells CASSGWTGPKNIQYF. CDR3 DNA sequence: TGTGCCAGCAGCGGATGGACAGGGCCCAAAAACATTCAGTACTTC.

This clone was counted only a few times. This sequence joins TRBV11-2 and TRBJ2-7; D remains ambiguous. Per germline, CDR1 SGHAT and CDR2 FQNNGV. Trimming stripped 4 bases from V and 4 bases from J, with 20 bases between. This CDR3 spans 16 amino acids. CDR3 region: CASSSRPAPGRYEQYF. The CDR3, as DNA: TGTGCCAGCAGCTCCCGACCAGCCCCAGGACGTTACGAGCAGTACTTC.

The chain joins TRBV4-3 to TRBJ2-7; D may correspond to TRBD1 or TRBD2 (6 bases each). Trimming removed 1 base from V and 2 bases from J, with 12 bases in between. Germline V gene lookup returns CDR1 LGHNA and CDR2 YSLEER. The CDR3 consists of 15 residues. The CDR3 loop reads CASSQVDGGPYEQYF. The CDR3, as DNA: TGCGCCAGCAGCCAAGTAGACGGGGGCCCCTACGAGCAGTACTTC.

This sequence joins TRBV28 and TRBJ2-7; D possibly corresponds to TRBD2 (6 bases). V gave up 2 bases and J gave up 1 base, with 9 bases separating them. CDR1 is MDHEN and CDR2 is SYDVKM in the germline V gene. This CDR3 contains 14 residues. CDR3 coding DNA: TGTGCCAGCAGTTTAAGGGCGGGGTCCTACGAGCAGTACTTC. Protein sequence: CASSLRAGSYEQYF.

V and J are TRBV7-9 and TRBJ1-5; D is ambiguous. V was shortened by 5 bases and J by 4 bases, with 6 bases between the two germline ends. This CDR3 comprises 12 residues. Germline values: CDR1 SEHNR, CDR2 FQNEAQ (reference sequence). CDR3 in amino acids: CASSTSNQPQHF. The CDR3 nucleotides are TGTGCCAGCAGCACAAGTAATCAGCCCCAGCATTTT.

The chain joins TRBV5-4 to TRBJ2-1; TRBD1 might be the D (6 bases). With 1 base removed from V and 12 bases from J, the gap between germline ends came to 20 bases. The CDR3 contains 15 residues. Germline CDR1 SGHNT, CDR2 YYREEE (reference sequence). The CDR3 sequence: CASSLKDRGRWGQFF. The DNA for the CDR3 is TGTGCCAGCAGCTTGAAGGACAGAGGTCGGTGGGGGCAGTTCTTC.

The chain carries TRBV6-5 and TRBJ1-1; 8 bases are shared with TRBD1. V lost 3 bases and J lost 5; bases outside the gene matches: 5. This CDR3 has 14 residues. Germline assignment: CDR1 MNHEY and CDR2 SVGAGI. The CDR3 DNA reads as TGTGCCAGCAGTTATACAGGGGGAAGGACTGAAGCTTTCTTT. The encoded protein is CASSYTGGRTEAFF.

The chain joins TRBV28 to TRBJ2-3; D is possibly TRBD2 (6 bases). The ends were cut back, 1 base at V and 8 bases at J, with 16 bases in the middle. Germline CDR1 MDHEN, CDR2 SYDVKM. The CDR3 spans 15 residues. The CDR3 coding sequence is TGTGCCAGCAGTTTATTAGCGGAGCGGGCGGTTACGCAGTATTTT. Amino acids: CASSLLAERAVTQYF.